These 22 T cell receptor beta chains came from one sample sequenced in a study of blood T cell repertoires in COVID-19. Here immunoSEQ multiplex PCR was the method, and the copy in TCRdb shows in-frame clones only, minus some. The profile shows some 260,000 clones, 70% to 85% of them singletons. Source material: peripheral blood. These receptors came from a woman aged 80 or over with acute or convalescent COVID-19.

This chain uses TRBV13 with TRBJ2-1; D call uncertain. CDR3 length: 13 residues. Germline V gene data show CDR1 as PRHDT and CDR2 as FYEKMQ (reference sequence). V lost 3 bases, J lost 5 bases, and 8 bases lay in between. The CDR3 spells CASSFELDNEQFF. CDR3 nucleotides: TGTGCCAGCAGCTTTGAGTTGGACAATGAGCAGTTCTTC.

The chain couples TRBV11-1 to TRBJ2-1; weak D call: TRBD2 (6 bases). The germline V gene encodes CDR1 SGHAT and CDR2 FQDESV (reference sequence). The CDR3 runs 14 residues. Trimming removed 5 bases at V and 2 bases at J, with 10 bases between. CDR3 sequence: CASSPAGPYNEQFF. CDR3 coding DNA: TGTGCCAGCAGCCCAGCGGGCCCCTACAATGAGCAGTTCTTC.

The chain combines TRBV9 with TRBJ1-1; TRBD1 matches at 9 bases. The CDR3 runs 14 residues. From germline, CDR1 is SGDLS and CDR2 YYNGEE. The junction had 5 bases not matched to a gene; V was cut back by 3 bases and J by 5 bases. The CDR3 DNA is TGTGCCAGCAGCGGAACAGGGGGCTTAACTGAAGCTTTCTTT. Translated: CASSGTGGLTEAFF.

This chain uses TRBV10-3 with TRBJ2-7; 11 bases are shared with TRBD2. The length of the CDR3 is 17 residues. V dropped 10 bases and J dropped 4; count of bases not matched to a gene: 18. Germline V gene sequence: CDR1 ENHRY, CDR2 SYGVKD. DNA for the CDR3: TGTGCCACCTCCCACTTAGCGGGGGGGCCCAGCGGATACGAGCAGTACTTC. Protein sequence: CATSHLAGGPSGYEQYF.

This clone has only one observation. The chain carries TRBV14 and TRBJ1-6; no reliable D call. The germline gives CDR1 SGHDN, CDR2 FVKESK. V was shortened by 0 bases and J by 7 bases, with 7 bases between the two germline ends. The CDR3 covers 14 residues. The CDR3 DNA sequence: TGTGCCAGCAGCCAAGATATGAGAAATTCACCCCTCCACTTT. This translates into CASSQDMRNSPLHF. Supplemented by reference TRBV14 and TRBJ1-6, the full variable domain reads EAGVTQFPSHSVIEKGQTVTLRCDPISGHDNLYWYRRVMGKEIKFLLHFVKESKQDESGMPNNRFLAERTGGTYSTLKVQPAELEDSGVYFCASSQDMRNSPLHFGNGTRLTVT.

The CDR3 sequence is CASSLINGELFF. The CDR3 DNA sequence: TGCGCCAGCAGCCTTATTAACGGGGAGCTGTTTTTT. This chain connects TRBV4-1 to TRBJ2-2, with unresolved D. Germline loops: CDR1 MGHRA, CDR2 YSYEKL. The V end was cut by 4 bases, the J end by 7 bases, with 7 bases between. The CDR3 contains 12 residues.

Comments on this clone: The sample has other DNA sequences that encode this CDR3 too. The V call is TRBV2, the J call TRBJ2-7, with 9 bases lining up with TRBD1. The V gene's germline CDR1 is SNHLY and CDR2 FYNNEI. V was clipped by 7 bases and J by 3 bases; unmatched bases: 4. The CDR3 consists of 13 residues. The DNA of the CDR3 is TGTGCCAGCACGGGACAGGGTTACTACGAGCAGTACTTC. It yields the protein CASTGQGYYEQYF.

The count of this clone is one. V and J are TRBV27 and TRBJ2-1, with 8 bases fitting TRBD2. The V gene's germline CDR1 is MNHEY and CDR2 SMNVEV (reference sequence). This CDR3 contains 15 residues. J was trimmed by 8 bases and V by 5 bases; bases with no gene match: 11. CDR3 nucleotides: TGTGCCAGCAGTCCAACCCTAGCGGGCTTGGATGAGCAGTTCTTC. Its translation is CASSPTLAGLDEQFF.

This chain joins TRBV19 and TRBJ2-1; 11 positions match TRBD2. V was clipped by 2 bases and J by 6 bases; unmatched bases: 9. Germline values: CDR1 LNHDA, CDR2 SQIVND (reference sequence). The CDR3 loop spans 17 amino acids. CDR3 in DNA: TGTGCCAGTAGTATACACGGTCGAGGACTAGCGGGCAATGAGCAGTTCTTC. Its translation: CASSIHGRGLAGNEQFF.

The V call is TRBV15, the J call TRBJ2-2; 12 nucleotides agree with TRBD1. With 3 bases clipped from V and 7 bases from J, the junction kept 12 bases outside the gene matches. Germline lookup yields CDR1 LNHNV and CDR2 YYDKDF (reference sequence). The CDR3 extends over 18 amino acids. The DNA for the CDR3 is TGTGCCACCAGCAGGGACTTCCGGGACAGGGGGCAGGGCGGGGAGCTGTTTTTT. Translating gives CATSRDFRDRGQGGELFF.

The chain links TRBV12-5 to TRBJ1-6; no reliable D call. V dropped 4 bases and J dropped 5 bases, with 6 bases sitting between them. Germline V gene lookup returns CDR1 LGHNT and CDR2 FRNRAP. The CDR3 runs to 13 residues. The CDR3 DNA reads TGTGCTAGTGGTTCGGGGAATAATTCACCCCTCCACTTT. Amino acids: CASGSGNNSPLHF.

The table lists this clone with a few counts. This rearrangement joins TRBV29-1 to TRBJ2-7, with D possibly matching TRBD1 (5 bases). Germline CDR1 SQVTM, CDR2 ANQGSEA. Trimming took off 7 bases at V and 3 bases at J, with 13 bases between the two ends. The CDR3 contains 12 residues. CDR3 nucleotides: TGCAGCGACACGGCCAGGGTCTACGAGCAGTACTTC. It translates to CSDTARVYEQYF.

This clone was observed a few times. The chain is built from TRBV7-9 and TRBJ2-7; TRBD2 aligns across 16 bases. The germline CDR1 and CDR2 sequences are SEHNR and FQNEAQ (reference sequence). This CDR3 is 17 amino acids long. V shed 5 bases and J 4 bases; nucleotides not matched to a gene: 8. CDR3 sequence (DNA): TGTGCCAGCAGCCTGACACCGGGACTAGCGGGAGGGTACGAGCAGTACTTC. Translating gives CASSLTPGLAGGYEQYF.

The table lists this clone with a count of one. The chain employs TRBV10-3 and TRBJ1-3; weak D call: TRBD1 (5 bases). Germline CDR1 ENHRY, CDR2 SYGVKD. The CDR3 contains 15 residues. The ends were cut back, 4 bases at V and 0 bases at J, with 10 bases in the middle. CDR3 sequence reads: CAISGHGASGNTIYF. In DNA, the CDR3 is TGTGCCATCAGTGGGCATGGGGCCTCTGGAAACACCATATATTTT.

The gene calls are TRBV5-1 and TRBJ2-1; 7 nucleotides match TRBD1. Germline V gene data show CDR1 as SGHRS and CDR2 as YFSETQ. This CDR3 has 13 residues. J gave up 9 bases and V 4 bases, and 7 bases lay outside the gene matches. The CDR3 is CASSLIGGSEQFF. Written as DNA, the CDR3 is TGCGCCAGCAGCCTTATAGGGGGCAGTGAGCAGTTCTTC.

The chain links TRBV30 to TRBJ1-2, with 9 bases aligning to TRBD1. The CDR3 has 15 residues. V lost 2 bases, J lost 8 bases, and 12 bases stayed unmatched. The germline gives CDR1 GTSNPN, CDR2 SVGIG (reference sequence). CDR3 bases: TGTGCCTGGAGTCCCCGGGACAGGGCATGGAGAGGCTACACCTTC. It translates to CAWSPRDRAWRGYTF.

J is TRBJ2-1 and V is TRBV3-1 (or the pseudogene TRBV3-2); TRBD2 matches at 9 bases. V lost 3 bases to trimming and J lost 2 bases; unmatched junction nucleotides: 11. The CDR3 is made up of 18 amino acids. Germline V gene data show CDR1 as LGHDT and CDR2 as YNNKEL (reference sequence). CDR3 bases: TGTGCCAGCAGCCAGCTAAGCATTAGCGGGAGTACCTACAATGAGCAGTTCTTC. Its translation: CASSQLSISGSTYNEQFF.

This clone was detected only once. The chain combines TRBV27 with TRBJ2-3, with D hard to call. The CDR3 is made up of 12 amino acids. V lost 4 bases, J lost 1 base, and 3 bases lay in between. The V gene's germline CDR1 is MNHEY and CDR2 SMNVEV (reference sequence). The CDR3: CASSSGTDTQYF. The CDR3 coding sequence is TGTGCCAGCAGTTCCGGCACAGATACGCAGTATTTT.

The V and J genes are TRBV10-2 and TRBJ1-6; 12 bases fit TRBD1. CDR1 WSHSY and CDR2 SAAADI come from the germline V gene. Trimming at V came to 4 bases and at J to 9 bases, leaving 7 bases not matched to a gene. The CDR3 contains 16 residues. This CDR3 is CASSVPGQGASSPLHF. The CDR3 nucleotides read TGCGCCAGCAGTGTCCCGGGACAGGGGGCTTCTTCACCCCTCCACTTT.

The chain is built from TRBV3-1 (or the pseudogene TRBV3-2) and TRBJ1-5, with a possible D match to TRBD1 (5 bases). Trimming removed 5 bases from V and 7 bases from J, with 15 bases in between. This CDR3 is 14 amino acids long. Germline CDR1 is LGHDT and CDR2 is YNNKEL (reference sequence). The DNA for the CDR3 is TGTGCCAGCAGCACGTGGGGGGAAGGACAGCCCCAGCATTTT. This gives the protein CASSTWGEGQPQHF.

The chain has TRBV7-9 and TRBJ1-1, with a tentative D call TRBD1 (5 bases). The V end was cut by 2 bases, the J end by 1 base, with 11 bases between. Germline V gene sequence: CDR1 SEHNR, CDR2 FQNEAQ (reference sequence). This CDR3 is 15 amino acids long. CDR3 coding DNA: TGTGCCAGCAGCTTAAGAACAGGTGGGAACACTGAAGCTTTCTTT. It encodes CASSLRTGGNTEAFF. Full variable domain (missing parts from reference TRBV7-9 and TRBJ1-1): DTGVSQNPRHKITKRGQNVTFRCDPISEHNRLYWYRQTLGQGPEFLTYFQNEAQLEKSRLLSDRFSAERPKGSFSTLEIQRTEQGDSAMYLCASSLRTGGNTEAFFGQGTRLTVV.

The CDR3 coding sequence is TGTGCCAGCAGCCAAGTATGGCTAAACAGTGCTTTCTTT. Its translation is CASSQVWLNSAFF. The genes are TRBV3-1 (or the pseudogene TRBV3-2) and TRBJ1-1, with D uncertain. The CDR3 runs to 13 residues. Germline CDR1 is LGHDT and CDR2 is YNNKEL (reference sequence). The V end was cut by 1 base, the J end by 11 bases, with 14 bases between.